These 5 T cell receptor beta chains share one sample of origin, sequenced in a study of Graves' ophthalmopathy and Graves' hyperthyroidism (dated by TCRdb to the late 2010s). Sequenced on an Illumina HiSeq 2000. For repertoire sequencing, TCR beta CDR3 regions were amplified from RNA transcripts. The first round of RT-PCR was done with HTBI primers and the Qiagen OneStep RT-PCR kit, and was followed by a second round of multiplex PCR, then size selection and purification. The raw public data were reprocessed by TCRdb itself: fastp quality trimming at Q25, MiXCR clonotype calling, in-frame beta chains only. Identical CDR3 proteins give one entry, which carries the most common genes and DNA. This sample lists 500,000 to 600,000 distinct CDR3 sequences; less than 40% were detected once. The ten largest account for about 4.6% of the sample. Source material: peripheral blood or thyroid tissue (not recorded which). The source of these receptors is an adult man with Graves' hyperthyroidism.

This chain uses TRBV29-1 with TRBJ2-7, with D maybe TRBD1 (5 bases). The CDR3 sequence is 15 residues long. The V and J ends lost 4 bases and 3 bases respectively, with 19 bases between them. CDR1 is SQVTM and CDR2 is ANQGSEA in the germline V gene. Written as DNA, the CDR3 is TGCAGCGTTGGTCCGAAGGGGCAGGGAAACTACGAGCAGTACTTC. This encodes CSVGPKGQGNYEQYF.

The CDR3 region is CASSFAGANNEQYF. Here the CDR3 DNA reads TGTGCCAGCAGCTTCGCCGGGGCTAACAATGAGCAGTACTTC. The rearrangement joins TRBV7-9 to TRBJ2-7; either TRBD1 or TRBD2 may fit D (5 bases each). The germline gives CDR1 SEHNR, CDR2 FQNEAQ (reference sequence). Deletions cut 3 bases from V and 7 bases from J, with 16 bases between. The CDR3 is made up of 14 amino acids.

This clonotype was detected a few times. This sequence joins TRBV15 and TRBJ1-3, with D possibly being TRBD1 (5 bases). CDR1 is LNHNV and CDR2 is YYDKDF in the germline V gene (reference sequence). The V gene lost 1 base and the J gene lost 4 bases, with 11 bases spanning the gap. There are 15 residues in the CDR3. CDR3 sequence (DNA): TGTGCCACCAGCAGAGCAGGGTTCGCCGGAAACACCATATATTTT. This translates into CATSRAGFAGNTIYF.

In regard to this clonotype: This sequence may be a read error, since a much larger clone differs from it by one base. The V and J genes are TRBV7-2 and TRBJ2-7, with TRBD1 matching over 9 bases. Trimming at V came to 7 bases and at J to 3 bases, leaving 13 bases not matched to a gene. This CDR3 spans 16 amino acids. Germline V gene data show CDR1 as SGHTA and CDR2 as FQGNSA. CDR3 sequence (DNA): TGTGCCAGCACACCTGCCGGACAGGGGTCCCTCTACGAGCAGTACTTC. It specifies CASTPAGQGSLYEQYF.

This chain joins TRBV7-3 and TRBJ2-2; D could derive from TRBD1 or TRBD2 (5 bases each). V dropped 3 bases and J dropped 9 bases, with 11 bases sitting between them. Germline V lookup: CDR1 SGHTA, CDR2 FQGTGA. This CDR3 spans 13 amino acids. The CDR3 DNA reads as TGTGCCAGCAGCTTCATGGGGACCAGGGAGCTGTTTTTT. Its protein is CASSFMGTRELFF.